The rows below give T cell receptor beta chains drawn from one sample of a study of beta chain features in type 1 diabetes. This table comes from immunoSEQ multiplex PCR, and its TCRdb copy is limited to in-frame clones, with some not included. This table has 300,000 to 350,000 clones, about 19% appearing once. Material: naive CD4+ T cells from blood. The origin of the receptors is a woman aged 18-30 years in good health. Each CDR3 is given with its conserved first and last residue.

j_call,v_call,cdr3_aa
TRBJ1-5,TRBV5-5,CASSLGIRAHQPQHF
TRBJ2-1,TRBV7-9,CASSLIAGLVYNEQFF
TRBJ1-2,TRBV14,CASSQAASYGYTF
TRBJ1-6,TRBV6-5,CASSYVRISYNSPLHF
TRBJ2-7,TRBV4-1,CASSQDRASESYEQYF
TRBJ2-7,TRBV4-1,CASSHVGLSYEQYF
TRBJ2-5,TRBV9,CASSASSTGMETQYF
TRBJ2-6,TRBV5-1,CASSFGSGANVLTF
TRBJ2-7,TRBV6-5,CASSRQEGRYEQYF
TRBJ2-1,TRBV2,CASSESLAGDNEQFF
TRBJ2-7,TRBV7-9,CASTLDGSSYEQYF
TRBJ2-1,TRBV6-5,CASSYSFQGAHEQFF
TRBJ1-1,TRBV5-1,CASSRGQVLEAFF
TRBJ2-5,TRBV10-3,CAARGGGGETQYF
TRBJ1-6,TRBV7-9,CASREGTADSPLHF
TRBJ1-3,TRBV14,CASSQVGAGNTIYF
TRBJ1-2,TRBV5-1,CASSGPERRDGYTF
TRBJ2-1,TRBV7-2,CASSLGLLGPGDEQFF
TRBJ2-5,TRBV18,CASSPTLAATETQYF
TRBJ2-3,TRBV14,CASSQRTSGTDTQYF
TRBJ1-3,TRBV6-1,CASRGEGGSGNTIYF
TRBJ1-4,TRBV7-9,CASSRGDRPSNEKLFF
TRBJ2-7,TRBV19,CASSSIDGLSYEQYF
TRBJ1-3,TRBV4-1,CASSQPRDSGNTIYF
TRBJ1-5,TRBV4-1,CASSPRRTGRTDQPQHF
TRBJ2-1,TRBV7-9,CASSLYSSYNEQFF
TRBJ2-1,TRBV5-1,CASAPPGLAGGQWFF
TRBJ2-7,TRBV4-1,CASSQRGSYEQYF